These 31 T cell receptor beta chains were sequenced from one sample in a study of CD8+ T cells in alopecia areata. Extracted RNA was reverse transcribed into cDNA, the sequencing template. Measured with immunoSEQ multiplex PCR; TCRdb has only the in-frame clones, and not every one. The sample has roughly 64,000 clones, roughly 46% seen once; the top ten hold 51%. Input material: NKG2D-low CD8+ T cells sorted from blood. The receptors derive from a human donor with alopecia areata.

This sequence joins TRBV10-3 and TRBJ2-1; D may be TRBD2 (5 bases). V was trimmed by 6 bases and J by 1 base, leaving 10 bases between them. The CDR3 consists of 14 residues. Looked up from germline, CDR1 is ENHRY and CDR2 is SYGVKD. The CDR3 loop reads CAISERKSYNEQFF. CDR3 DNA: TGTGCCATCAGCGAGCGGAAATCCTACAATGAGCAGTTCTTC.

The chain links TRBV29-1 to TRBJ2-3; 7 bases map to TRBD2. The germline V gene encodes CDR1 SQVTM and CDR2 ANQGSEA. V lost 1 base to trimming and J lost 0 bases; unmatched junction nucleotides: 4. The length of the CDR3 is 15 residues. The CDR3 DNA reads as TGCAGCGTTGAAGGCGCTAGCGGAAGCACAGATACGCAGTATTTT. It translates to CSVEGASGSTDTQYF.

This clone was seen only a few times. The rearrangement joins TRBV27 to TRBJ1-2; D is unresolved. Germline V gives CDR1 MNHEY, CDR2 SMNVEV (reference sequence). The CDR3 extends over 16 amino acids. V lost 2 bases and J 8 bases, leaving 21 bases between the germline ends. CDR3 protein: CASSLSFGLRSFGYTF. Here the CDR3 DNA reads TGTGCCAGCAGTTTAAGTTTCGGGTTACGAAGCTTCGGCTACACCTTC.

As DNA, the CDR3 is TGTGCCAGCAGCTCGGGGACTAGCGCAGATACGCAGTATTTT. Encoded protein: CASSSGTSADTQYF. The chain is built from TRBV11-3 and TRBJ2-3; TRBD2 matches 10 bases. V was clipped by 4 bases and J by 4 bases; unmatched bases: 2. The CDR3 spans 14 residues. The germline V gene encodes CDR1 SGHNT and CDR2 YENEEA.

The sample holds many counts of this clone. This same CDR3 is encoded by further DNA sequences in the sample. This rearrangement joins TRBV7-2 to TRBJ1-2, with D tentatively TRBD1 (6 bases). This CDR3 has 12 residues. Trimming removed 5 bases at V and 8 bases at J, with 12 bases between. The germline V gene encodes CDR1 SGHTA and CDR2 FQGNSA. Written as DNA, the CDR3 is TGTGCCAGCAGCCCCAGGACAGACGGCTACACCTTC. Translated, it gives CASSPRTDGYTF.

Only a few counts were recorded for this clone. Here the CDR3 DNA reads TGTGCCAGTAGTACCCTGGCGGTAAATGAGCAGTTCTTC. Protein sequence: CASSTLAVNEQFF. The V and J genes are TRBV19 and TRBJ2-1; D unclear. V gave up 4 bases and J gave up 7 bases, with 11 bases separating them. The CDR3 totals 13 residues. Germline lookup yields CDR1 LNHDA and CDR2 SQIVND (reference sequence).

This chain connects TRBV19 to TRBJ1-1; no definite D call. V lost 10 bases to trimming and J lost 5 bases, with 11 bases between them. Per germline, CDR1 LNHDA and CDR2 SQIVND (reference sequence). This CDR3 has 11 residues. The DNA for the CDR3 is TGTGCCACCTACCGGAGAACTGAAGCTTTCTTT. Amino acids: CATYRRTEAFF.

The rearrangement joins TRBV25-1 to TRBJ2-1; D is ambiguous. The length of the CDR3 is 13 residues. Germline values: CDR1 MGHDK, CDR2 SYGVNS. V lost 0 bases and J lost 8, with 8 bases in between. In nucleotides, the CDR3 is TGTGCCAGCAGTGAATACAGGTACGATGAGCAGTTCTTC. Translated, it gives CASSEYRYDEQFF.

The chain couples TRBV29-1 to TRBJ2-7; no definite D call. Germline assignment: CDR1 SQVTM and CDR2 ANQGSEA. The CDR3 spans 13 residues. The V gene lost 3 bases and the J gene lost 0 bases, with 9 bases spanning the gap. CDR3 sequence: CSVDTGNSYEQYF. CDR3 in DNA: TGCAGCGTTGACACTGGAAACTCCTACGAGCAGTACTTC.

This rearrangement joins TRBV29-1 to TRBJ2-7, with 10 bases that match TRBD1. Germline V gene data show CDR1 as SQVTM and CDR2 as ANQGSEA. This CDR3 contains 13 residues. V was pared by 8 bases and J by 3 bases, with 7 bases of the junction left unmatched. CDR3 in DNA: TGCAGCATCGCGGGGGACAGGGGCTACGAGCAGTACTTC. Protein product: CSIAGDRGYEQYF.

A single count supports this clone. The rearrangement uses TRBV7-9 and TRBJ2-7; 10 bases line up with TRBD2. The CDR3 is 13 residues long. CDR1 is SEHNR and CDR2 is FQNEAQ in the germline V gene (reference sequence). Losses at the gene ends were 4 bases for V and 7 bases for J; bases not matched to a gene: 4. CDR3 in amino acids: CASSYGLAEEQYF. DNA of the CDR3: TGTGCCAGCAGCTACGGACTAGCGGAGGAGCAGTACTTC. Filled out from reference TRBV7-9 and TRBJ2-7, the complete variable domain reads DTGVSQNPRHKITKRGQNVTFRCDPISEHNRLYWYRQTLGQGPEFLTYFQNEAQLEKSRLLSDRFSAERPKGSFSTLEIQRTEQGDSAMYLCASSYGLAEEQYFGPGTRLTVT.

The J gene is TRBJ2-7, the V gene TRBV4-3; D is ambiguous. CDR3 length: 14 amino acids. Trimming left V 4 bases short and J 2 bases short, with 12 bases between. Looked up from germline, CDR1 is LGHNA and CDR2 is YSLEER. CDR3 loop: CASSRLLGTYEQYF. The CDR3 DNA reads as TGCGCCAGCAGCCGATTGTTGGGGACCTACGAGCAGTACTTC.

V usage is TRBV6-6 and J usage is TRBJ2-7; D uncertain. CDR3 length equals 15 residues. V dropped 0 bases and J dropped 2 bases, with 11 bases sitting between them. Per germline, CDR1 MNHNY and CDR2 SVGAGI (reference sequence). As DNA, the CDR3 is TGTGCCAGCAGTTACTCGTCTTGGGAAGCCTACGAGCAGTACTTC. Translating it yields CASSYSSWEAYEQYF.

The rearrangement uses TRBV25-1 and TRBJ2-5; tentative D call: TRBD2 (5 bases). This CDR3 has 15 residues. Germline loops: CDR1 MGHDK, CDR2 SYGVNS. The V gene lost 5 bases and the J gene lost 4 bases, with 17 bases spanning the gap. The CDR3 sequence is CASSRFRSAGETQYF. The DNA for the CDR3 is TGTGCCAGCAGTAGGTTTCGGTCGGCGGGAGAGACCCAGTACTTC.

This clone has a handful of counts. The chain combines TRBV7-9 with TRBJ2-7, with 7 bases identical to TRBD1. Losses at the gene ends were 2 bases for V and 0 bases for J; bases not matched to a gene: 7. CDR1 is SEHNR, CDR2 FQNEAQ, per germline (reference sequence). The length of the CDR3 is 16 residues. In DNA, the CDR3 is TGTGCCAGCAGCTTAAGTCGACAGGGTACCTCCTACGAGCAGTACTTC. This gives the protein CASSLSRQGTSYEQYF.

The V and J genes are TRBV30 and TRBJ2-7; 8 nucleotides align to TRBD2. The CDR3 spans 13 residues. V lost 3 bases and J lost 3; bases outside the gene matches: 4. Germline CDR1 is GTSNPN and CDR2 is SVGIG (reference sequence). CDR3 in DNA: TGTGCCTGGAGCGTTAGCGGGAACTACGAGCAGTACTTC. As protein: CAWSVSGNYEQYF.

The CDR3 region is CASSITGYNEQFF. CDR3 nucleotides: TGTGCCAGTAGTATAACTGGGTATAATGAGCAGTTCTTC. The gene calls are TRBV19 and TRBJ2-1, with D uncertain. The CDR3 sequence is 13 residues long. Germline V lookup: CDR1 LNHDA, CDR2 SQIVND (reference sequence). Trimming stripped 2 bases from V and 7 bases from J, with 9 bases between.

The chain couples TRBV30 to TRBJ2-1; D ambiguous. CDR1 is GTSNPN, CDR2 SVGIG, per germline (reference sequence). Deletions cut 0 bases from V and 0 bases from J, with 9 bases between. The CDR3 runs to 15 residues. CDR3 protein: CAWSVGSSSYNEQFF. The CDR3 DNA reads as TGTGCCTGGAGTGTGGGCTCGAGCTCCTACAATGAGCAGTTCTTC.

The chain links TRBV5-1 to TRBJ1-1, with unresolved D. CDR1 is SGHRS and CDR2 is YFSETQ in the germline V gene. Trimming left V 2 bases short and J 1 base short, with 9 bases between. CDR3 length: 14 residues. The CDR3, as DNA: TGCGCCAGCAGCTTCTTTCCAGCGAACACTGAAGCTTTCTTT. It yields the protein CASSFFPANTEAFF.

The chain links TRBV4-2 to TRBJ2-7; D call uncertain. The CDR3 sequence is 17 residues long. Trimming pared 3 bases from V and 3 bases from J, leaving 21 bases between. CDR1 LGHNA and CDR2 YNFKEQ come from the germline V gene. The CDR3 region is CASSHRVGVDPRYEQYF. CDR3 coding DNA: TGTGCCAGCAGCCACCGGGTTGGGGTAGACCCCCGCTACGAGCAGTACTTC.

The chain links TRBV5-1 to TRBJ2-1; 9 bases are shared with TRBD1. The ends lost 4 bases at V and 8 bases at J; junction bases unmatched: 16. The CDR3 extends over 17 amino acids. Germline-derived CDR1 and CDR2 are SGHRS and YFSETQ. This CDR3 reads CASSPRIPGQGGDEQFF. The CDR3 coding sequence is TGCGCCAGCAGCCCGCGGATTCCGGGACAGGGCGGCGATGAGCAGTTCTTC. Full variable domain (missing parts from reference TRBV5-1 and TRBJ2-1): KAGVTQTPRYLIKTRGQQVTLSCSPISGHRSVSWYQQTPGQGLQFLFEYFSETQRNKGNFPGRFSGRQFSNSRSEMNVSTLELGDSALYLCASSPRIPGQGGDEQFFGPGTRLTVL.

The chain has TRBV4-3 and TRBJ2-1; no clear D. The CDR3 contains 14 residues. V dropped 0 bases and J dropped 0 bases, with 3 bases sitting between them. Germline lookup yields CDR1 LGHNA and CDR2 YSLEER. The CDR3 loop reads CASSQDPSYNEQFF. The DNA for the CDR3 is TGCGCCAGCAGCCAAGACCCCTCCTACAATGAGCAGTTCTTC.

DNA of the CDR3: TGTGCCAGCAGTGACTCATACTACCAGCGGGGGGGACAAGAGACCCAGTACTTC. Its translation: CASSDSYYQRGGQETQYF. This chain joins TRBV2 and TRBJ2-5; 10 bases map to TRBD2. V was pared by 3 bases and J by 2 bases, with 12 bases of the junction left unmatched. Germline CDR1 and CDR2: SNHLY and FYNNEI. CDR3 length equals 18 residues.

The V and J genes are TRBV4-1 and TRBJ2-4, with D perhaps matching TRBD2 (5 bases). The ends were cut back, 0 bases at V and 0 bases at J, with 21 bases in the middle. Germline loops: CDR1 MGHRA, CDR2 YSYEKL. The CDR3 loop spans 20 amino acids. The CDR3 coding sequence is TGCGCCAGCAGCCAAGATTTGAGGGCCTACGACGCCCTAGCCAAAAACATTCAGTACTTC. It codes for CASSQDLRAYDALAKNIQYF.

The V call is TRBV19, the J call TRBJ2-1; D may be TRBD1 (5 bases). Trimming pared 9 bases from V and 0 bases from J, leaving 9 bases between. Germline V lookup: CDR1 LNHDA, CDR2 SQIVND (reference sequence). The CDR3 sequence is 13 residues long. CDR3 residues: CASRQNSYNEQFF. The DNA for the CDR3 is TGTGCCAGCCGACAGAACTCCTACAATGAGCAGTTCTTC.

The chain joins TRBV29-1 to TRBJ1-1, with D tentatively TRBD1 (5 bases). The CDR3 runs 11 residues. Trimming took off 7 bases at V and 7 bases at J, with 13 bases between the two ends. Germline CDR1 is SQVTM and CDR2 is ANQGSEA. The CDR3 protein is CSAGDWSEAFF. CDR3 sequence (DNA): TGCAGCGCTGGGGACTGGAGTGAAGCTTTCTTT.

This clone occurred a few times. The J gene is TRBJ1-1, the V gene TRBV29-1; 10 nucleotides match TRBD1. Germline V gene data show CDR1 as SQVTM and CDR2 as ANQGSEA. V dropped 4 bases and J dropped 5; count of bases not matched to a gene: 4. The CDR3 covers 13 residues. CDR3 nucleotide sequence: TGCAGCGTTGGGACAGGGGGTTTTACTGAAGCTTTCTTT. Translating it yields CSVGTGGFTEAFF. The variable domain in full, with the rest retrieved from reference TRBV29-1 and TRBJ1-1, is SAVISQKPSRDICQRGTSLTIQCQVDSQVTMMFWYRQQPGQSLTLIATANQGSEATYESGFVIDKFPISRPNLTFSTLTVSNMSPEDSSIYLCSVGTGGFTEAFFGQGTRLTVV.

The chain carries TRBV15 and TRBJ1-3; D is uncertain. The V end lost 2 bases, the J end lost 3 bases, and 8 bases lay between the germline ends. CDR3 length: 14 residues. Germline values: CDR1 LNHNV, CDR2 YYDKDF (reference sequence). CDR3 coding DNA: TGTGCCACCAGCAGACTGGGGAGTGGAAACACCATATATTTT. Protein sequence: CATSRLGSGNTIYF.

The chain combines TRBV29-1 with TRBJ1-1; TRBD1 aligns across 9 bases. The CDR3 length is 14 residues. V gave up 3 bases and J gave up 4 bases; unmatched junction bases: 6. Germline values: CDR1 SQVTM, CDR2 ANQGSEA. The CDR3 sequence is CSVERDREVTEAFF. DNA for the CDR3: TGCAGCGTTGAGAGGGACAGGGAAGTCACTGAAGCTTTCTTT.

In this sample, this clone turned up a few times. The chain joins TRBV28 to TRBJ1-1; no clear D gene. This CDR3 has 13 amino acids. V was cut by 3 bases and J by 0 bases, with 5 bases left in between. CDR1 is MDHEN and CDR2 is SYDVKM in the germline V gene. The CDR3 coding sequence is TGTGCCAGCAGTTTTAATGTGAACACTGAAGCTTTCTTT. Its translation is CASSFNVNTEAFF.

This clone has just a few counts. The sample contains more than one DNA sequence encoding this CDR3. V usage is TRBV29-1 and J usage is TRBJ1-1, with D uncertain. CDR1 SQVTM and CDR2 ANQGSEA come from the germline V gene. V was cut by 6 bases and J by 1 base, with 6 bases left in between. This CDR3 region has 11 residues. The CDR3 region has the DNA TGCAGCGTGGGCAGGAACACTGAAGCTTTCTTT. It encodes CSVGRNTEAFF.